This is a list of T cell receptor beta chains from one sample in a study of cytotoxic CD8 clonotypes in ibrutinib-treated CLL. TCRdb's copy holds only in-frame clones and misses some; the assay was immunoSEQ multiplex PCR. The sample records around 25,000 clones, 65% to 75% being singletons. Here the sequenced sample was PBMCs, taken after 24 months of ibrutinib treatment. The receptors here all came from a human donor with chronic lymphocytic leukemia. CDR3s include the opening cysteine and the closing phenylalanine or tryptophan. D genes are given only for firm matches. Only part of the rows carry a size: once, few, many, or a class if the clone is expanded.

v_gene: TRBV5-6
j_gene: TRBJ1-1
abundance: NA
d_gene: NA
CDR3nt: TGTGCCAGCAGCCAGGGACACCGGGGCACTGAAGCTTTCTTT
CDR3aa: CASSQGHRGTEAFF

v_gene: TRBV5-6
j_gene: TRBJ1-2
abundance: once
d_gene: NA
CDR3nt: TGTGCCAGCAGCTTGGCCGGGCAGAACTATGGCTACACCTTC
CDR3aa: CASSLAGQNYGYTF

v_gene: TRBV5-6
j_gene: TRBJ1-3
abundance: few
d_gene: NA
CDR3nt: TGTGCCAGCAGCTTTGACTCTGGAAACACCATATATTTT
CDR3aa: CASSFDSGNTIYF

v_gene: TRBV19
j_gene: TRBJ2-7
abundance: NA
d_gene: TRBD1
CDR3nt: TGTGCCAGTAGTACAGGGGGCGGCTACGAGCAGTACTTC
CDR3aa: CASSTGGGYEQYF

v_gene: TRBV7-6
j_gene: TRBJ1-3
abundance: NA
d_gene: NA
CDR3nt: TGTGCCAGCGGTTCCGGAAACACCATATATTTT
CDR3aa: CASGSGNTIYF

v_gene: TRBV19
j_gene: TRBJ2-6
abundance: NA
d_gene: NA
CDR3nt: TGTGCCAGTAGTATACTGGGTACTGGGGCCAACGTCCTGACTTTC
CDR3aa: CASSILGTGANVLTF

v_gene: TRBV2
j_gene: TRBJ1-1
abundance: NA
d_gene: NA
CDR3nt: TGTGCCAGCAGTGATTTTCTGGGGGCCACTGAAGCTTTCTTT
CDR3aa: CASSDFLGATEAFF

v_gene: TRBV5-4
j_gene: TRBJ2-3
abundance: few
d_gene: NA
CDR3nt: TGTGCCAGCAGCTTGGCCGGCAGGGGCGGGACAGATACGCAGTATTTT
CDR3aa: CASSLAGRGGTDTQYF

v_gene: TRBV2
j_gene: TRBJ2-2
abundance: NA
d_gene: TRBD2
CDR3nt: TGTGCCAGCAGGGTTCCGGGACTAGCGGTAACCGGGGAGCTGTTTTTT
CDR3aa: CASRVPGLAVTGELFF

v_gene: TRBV2
j_gene: TRBJ2-7
abundance: NA
d_gene: TRBD1
CDR3nt: TGTGCCAGCAGCCCAATCGACAGGGGGTCCTCCTACGAGCAGTACTTC
CDR3aa: CASSPIDRGSSYEQYF

v_gene: TRBV11-2
j_gene: TRBJ1-3
abundance: NA
d_gene: TRBD1
CDR3nt: TGTGCCAGCAGCTTCTCCGCCCGAGACAGGGCTGGAAACACCATATATTTT
CDR3aa: CASSFSARDRAGNTIYF

v_gene: TRBV5-1
j_gene: TRBJ1-2
abundance: NA
d_gene: TRBD1
CDR3nt: TGCGCCAGCAGCTTAGGAGACAGGGACATCGGTGGCTACACCTTC
CDR3aa: CASSLGDRDIGGYTF

v_gene: TRBV18
j_gene: TRBJ2-1
abundance: NA
d_gene: NA
CDR3nt: TGTGCCAGCTCACCGCAGCGGAGCTCCTACAATGAGCAGTTCTTC
CDR3aa: CASSPQRSSYNEQFF

v_gene: TRBV9
j_gene: TRBJ1-5
abundance: NA
d_gene: NA
CDR3nt: TGTGCCAGCAGCGTAGGAGTAGGGGGATATCAGCCCCAGCATTTT
CDR3aa: CASSVGVGGYQPQHF

v_gene: TRBV11-2
j_gene: TRBJ2-5
abundance: NA
d_gene: TRBD1
CDR3nt: TGTGCCAGCACCCCACAGGGGGAGGAGACCCAGTACTTC
CDR3aa: CASTPQGEETQYF

v_gene: TRBV19
j_gene: TRBJ2-7
abundance: NA
d_gene: NA
CDR3nt: TGTGCCAGTAGTATAGATCGTCCGGGGGAGCAGTACTTC
CDR3aa: CASSIDRPGEQYF

v_gene: TRBV7-8
j_gene: TRBJ2-7
abundance: NA
d_gene: NA
CDR3nt: TGTGCCAGCAGCACTACCACCGGGATTCGCGAGCAGTACTTC
CDR3aa: CASSTTTGIREQYF

v_gene: TRBV7-9
j_gene: TRBJ2-2
abundance: NA
d_gene: TRBD1
CDR3nt: TGTGCCAGCAGCGCACAGGGGGGGAACACCGGGGAGCTGTTTTTT
CDR3aa: CASSAQGGNTGELFF

v_gene: TRBV7-9
j_gene: TRBJ2-1
abundance: few
d_gene: TRBD1
CDR3nt: TGTGCCAGCAGCTTGCATCGGGGACAGTACAATGAGCAGTTCTTC
CDR3aa: CASSLHRGQYNEQFF

v_gene: TRBV7-7
j_gene: TRBJ1-3
abundance: NA
d_gene: NA
CDR3nt: TGTGCTAGCAGTTTAGACACCAGCTCTGGAAACACCATATATTTT
CDR3aa: CASSLDTSSGNTIYF

v_gene: TRBV2
j_gene: TRBJ2-7
abundance: few
d_gene: TRBD2
CDR3nt: TGTGCCAGCTGGGCGGGGGTTACCTACGAGCAGTACTTC
CDR3aa: CASWAGVTYEQYF

v_gene: TRBV18
j_gene: TRBJ2-7
abundance: NA
d_gene: TRBD1
CDR3nt: TGTGCCAGCTCACCCAAGGGACAGGGTCATCGGGAGCAGTACTTC
CDR3aa: CASSPKGQGHREQYF

v_gene: TRBV14
j_gene: TRBJ1-2
abundance: NA
d_gene: NA
CDR3nt: TGTGCCAGCAGCCAAGCACAGTCCTATGGCTACACCTTC
CDR3aa: CASSQAQSYGYTF

v_gene: TRBV4-1
j_gene: TRBJ2-7
abundance: few
d_gene: TRBD2
CDR3nt: TGCGCCAGCAGCCCTTCGGGGGGCGGGGGGATCTACGAGCAGTACTTC
CDR3aa: CASSPSGGGGIYEQYF

v_gene: TRBV10-3
j_gene: TRBJ1-3
abundance: NA
d_gene: NA
CDR3nt: TGTGCCATCAACAGTAGGGGAAACACCATATATTTT
CDR3aa: CAINSRGNTIYF

v_gene: TRBV19
j_gene: TRBJ2-5
abundance: NA
d_gene: NA
CDR3nt: TGTGCCAGTAGGTCGGGAATACAAGAGACCCAGTACTTC
CDR3aa: CASRSGIQETQYF

v_gene: TRBV7-9
j_gene: TRBJ1-1
abundance: NA
d_gene: NA
CDR3nt: TGTGCCAGCAGCCCCGGACAGAACACTGAAGCTTTCTTT
CDR3aa: CASSPGQNTEAFF

v_gene: TRBV29-1
j_gene: TRBJ2-2
abundance: NA
d_gene: NA
CDR3nt: TGCAGCGTTGCGAGGACAGTGAACACCGGGGAGCTGTTTTTT
CDR3aa: CSVARTVNTGELFF

v_gene: TRBV5-4
j_gene: TRBJ2-7
abundance: NA
d_gene: NA
CDR3nt: TGTGCCAGCAGCTTTGACACCTCTACCTACGAGCAGTACTTC
CDR3aa: CASSFDTSTYEQYF

v_gene: TRBV9
j_gene: TRBJ2-7
abundance: NA
d_gene: NA
CDR3nt: TGTGCCAGCAGCGTAGTTAACTCGGGGGAGCAGTACTTC
CDR3aa: CASSVVNSGEQYF

v_gene: TRBV7-9
j_gene: TRBJ1-4
abundance: NA
d_gene: TRBD1
CDR3nt: TGTGCCAGCAGCCTACAGGGGAGGATGACTAATGAAAAACTGTTTTTT
CDR3aa: CASSLQGRMTNEKLFF

v_gene: TRBV18
j_gene: TRBJ1-5
abundance: few
d_gene: NA
CDR3nt: TGTGCCAGCTCACAACAGGGCGGCAGCAATCAGCCCCAGCATTTT
CDR3aa: CASSQQGGSNQPQHF

v_gene: TRBV5-4
j_gene: TRBJ2-7
abundance: few
d_gene: NA
CDR3nt: TGTGCCAGCAGCCACTCCCCGCATTACGAGCAGTACTTC
CDR3aa: CASSHSPHYEQYF

v_gene: TRBV9
j_gene: TRBJ2-1
abundance: NA
d_gene: TRBD2
CDR3nt: TGTGCCAGCAGCGCCGGGGGGGCCTTCATAAATGAGCAGTTCTTC
CDR3aa: CASSAGGAFINEQFF

v_gene: TRBV27
j_gene: TRBJ2-5
abundance: once
d_gene: NA
CDR3nt: TGTGCCAGCAGTATCGGGACAAGTCACTTACAAGAGACCCAGTACTTC
CDR3aa: CASSIGTSHLQETQYF

v_gene: TRBV19
j_gene: TRBJ2-2
abundance: NA
d_gene: TRBD1
CDR3nt: TGTGCCAGTAGAAGTGCGGGACAGGTTTACACCGGGGAGCTGTTTTTT
CDR3aa: CASRSAGQVYTGELFF

v_gene: TRBV11-2
j_gene: TRBJ2-7
abundance: NA
d_gene: NA
CDR3nt: TGTGCCAGCAGCTTCTCCGGGGGGCCCGACTACGAGCAGTACTTC
CDR3aa: CASSFSGGPDYEQYF

v_gene: TRBV27
j_gene: TRBJ1-4
abundance: NA
d_gene: NA
CDR3nt: TGTGCCAGCCGACGACCGGGGGATGAAAAACTGTTTTTT
CDR3aa: CASRRPGDEKLFF

v_gene: TRBV2
j_gene: TRBJ1-6
abundance: few
d_gene: TRBD1
CDR3nt: TGTGCTGGGCGACAGGGTTATAATTCACCCCTCCACTTT
CDR3aa: CAGRQGYNSPLHF

v_gene: TRBV19
j_gene: TRBJ2-1
abundance: NA
d_gene: TRBD2
CDR3nt: TGTGCCAGTACCTTCGGACTAGCGGGAAATGAGCAGTTCTTC
CDR3aa: CASTFGLAGNEQFF

v_gene: TRBV15
j_gene: TRBJ1-4
abundance: NA
d_gene: NA
CDR3nt: TGTGCCACCAGACAACAGCCGGAGGTTATAGCGCTGTTTTTT
CDR3aa: CATRQQPEVIALFF

v_gene: TRBV27
j_gene: TRBJ1-2
abundance: few
d_gene: NA
CDR3nt: TGTGCCAGCAGAACGTCGGGGTTTAACTATGGCTACACCTTC
CDR3aa: CASRTSGFNYGYTF

v_gene: TRBV5-8
j_gene: TRBJ1-6
abundance: NA
d_gene: NA
CDR3nt: TGTGCCAGCAGCCGTGACTCTACGAGCAATTCACCCCTCCACTTT
CDR3aa: CASSRDSTSNSPLHF

v_gene: TRBV5-1
j_gene: TRBJ2-2
abundance: NA
d_gene: TRBD1
CDR3nt: TGCGCCAGCACCTGGGGACGGACAGGGGGCACCGGGGAGCTGTTTTTT
CDR3aa: CASTWGRTGGTGELFF

v_gene: TRBV18
j_gene: TRBJ2-7
abundance: NA
d_gene: TRBD2
CDR3nt: TGTGCCAGCTCACCAAGTCAGCGAGCGGGGTCGGGCGAGCAGTACTTC
CDR3aa: CASSPSQRAGSGEQYF

v_gene: TRBV10-3
j_gene: TRBJ1-5
abundance: NA
d_gene: NA
CDR3nt: TGTGCCATCAGTGAGGGATTACAGGGAAATCAGCCCCAGCATTTT
CDR3aa: CAISEGLQGNQPQHF

v_gene: TRBV18
j_gene: TRBJ1-1
abundance: NA
d_gene: NA
CDR3nt: TGTGCCAGCTCACTCTCGGCCGGGACTGAAGCTTTCTTT
CDR3aa: CASSLSAGTEAFF

v_gene: TRBV4-1
j_gene: TRBJ1-5
abundance: NA
d_gene: NA
CDR3nt: TGCGCCAGCAGCCCAGACCCCGGAACACCAAATCAGCCCCAGCATTTT
CDR3aa: CASSPDPGTPNQPQHF

v_gene: TRBV4-1
j_gene: TRBJ1-2
abundance: NA
d_gene: NA
CDR3nt: TGCGCCAGCAGCCAACCCACGAGTAAGGGACATGGCTACACCTTC
CDR3aa: CASSQPTSKGHGYTF